These 2 T cell receptor beta chains were sequenced from one sample in a study of blood T cell repertoires in COVID-19. Sequencing used immunoSEQ multiplex PCR; TCRdb keeps in-frame clones, though not all of them. The table lists 300,000 to 500,000 clones, approximately 87% of them singletons. The sequenced sample consisted of PBMCs or T cells enriched from blood (not recorded which). All receptors come from a woman in her twenties or thirties with acute COVID-19.

V is TRBV3-1 (or the pseudogene TRBV3-2) and J is TRBJ1-6; 9 bases map to TRBD1. The CDR3 extends over 15 amino acids. Unmatched junction bases numbered 7, after V lost 4 bases and J lost 9 bases. The germline gives CDR1 LGHDT, CDR2 YNNKEL (reference sequence). The CDR3 DNA is TGTGCCAGCAGCCCGTCCCGGGACAGGGTTTCACCCCTCCACTTT. Translating it yields CASSPSRDRVSPLHF.

The rearrangement joins TRBV5-1 to TRBJ1-1, with D possibly matching TRBD1 (6 bases). V was cut by 4 bases and J by 4 bases, with 11 bases left in between. In germline, CDR1 is SGHRS, CDR2 YFSETQ. The CDR3 spans 13 residues. The CDR3 reads CASSRQGGTEAFF. Here the CDR3 DNA reads TGCGCCAGCAGCCGTCAAGGGGGCACTGAAGCTTTCTTT.